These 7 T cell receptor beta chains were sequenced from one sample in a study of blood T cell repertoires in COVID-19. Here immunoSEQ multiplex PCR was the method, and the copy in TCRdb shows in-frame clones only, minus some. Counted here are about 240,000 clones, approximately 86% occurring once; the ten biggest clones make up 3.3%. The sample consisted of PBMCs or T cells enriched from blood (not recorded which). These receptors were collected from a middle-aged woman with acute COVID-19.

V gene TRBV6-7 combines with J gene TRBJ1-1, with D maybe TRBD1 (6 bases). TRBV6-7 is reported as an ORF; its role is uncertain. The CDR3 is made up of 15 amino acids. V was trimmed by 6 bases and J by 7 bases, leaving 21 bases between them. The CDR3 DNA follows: TGTGCCAGCAGATCGATTCGGACAGATTGTGATGAAGCTTTCTTT. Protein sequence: CASRSIRTDCDEAFF.

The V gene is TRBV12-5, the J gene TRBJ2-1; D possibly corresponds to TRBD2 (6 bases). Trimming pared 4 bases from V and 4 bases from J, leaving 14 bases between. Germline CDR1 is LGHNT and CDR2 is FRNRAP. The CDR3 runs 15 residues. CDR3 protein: CASGWWGGPYNEQFF. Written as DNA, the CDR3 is TGTGCTAGTGGTTGGTGGGGAGGACCTTACAATGAGCAGTTCTTC.

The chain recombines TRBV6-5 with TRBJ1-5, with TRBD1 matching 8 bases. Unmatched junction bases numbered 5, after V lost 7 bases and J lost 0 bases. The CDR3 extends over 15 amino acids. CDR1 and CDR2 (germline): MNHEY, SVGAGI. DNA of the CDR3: TGTGCCAGCATCTGGGACAGGACTAGCAATCAGCCCCAGCATTTT. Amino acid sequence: CASIWDRTSNQPQHF.

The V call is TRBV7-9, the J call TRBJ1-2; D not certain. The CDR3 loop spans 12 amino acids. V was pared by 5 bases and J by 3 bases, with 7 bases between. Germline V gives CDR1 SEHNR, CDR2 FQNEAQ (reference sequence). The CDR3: CASSDTDYGYTF. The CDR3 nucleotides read TGTGCCAGCAGCGACACGGACTATGGCTACACCTTC.

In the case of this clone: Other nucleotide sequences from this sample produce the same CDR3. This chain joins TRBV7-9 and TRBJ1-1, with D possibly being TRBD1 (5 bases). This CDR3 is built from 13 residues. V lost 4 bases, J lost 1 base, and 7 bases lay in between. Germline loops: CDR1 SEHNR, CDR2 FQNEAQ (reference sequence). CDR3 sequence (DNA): TGTGCCAGCAGCTCCGGACAGAACACTGAAGCTTTCTTT. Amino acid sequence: CASSSGQNTEAFF.

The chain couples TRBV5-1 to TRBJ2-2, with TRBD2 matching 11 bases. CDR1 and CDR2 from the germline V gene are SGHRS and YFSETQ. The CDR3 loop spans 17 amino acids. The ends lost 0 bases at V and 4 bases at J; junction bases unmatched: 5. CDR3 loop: CASSLELAGAGTGELFF. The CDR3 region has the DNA TGCGCCAGCAGCTTGGAACTAGCGGGAGCGGGCACCGGGGAGCTGTTTTTT.

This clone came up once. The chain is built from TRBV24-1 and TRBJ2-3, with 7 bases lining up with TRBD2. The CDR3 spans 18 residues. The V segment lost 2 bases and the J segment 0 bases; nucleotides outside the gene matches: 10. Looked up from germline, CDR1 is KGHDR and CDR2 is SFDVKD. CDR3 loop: CATSDSGSIAGSTDTQYF. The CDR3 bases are TGTGCCACCAGTGATTCTGGATCTATAGCGGGCAGCACAGATACGCAGTATTTT.